Listed below are T cell receptor beta chains from one sample, sequenced in a study of CD8 T cells in Susac syndrome. From the immunoSEQ multiplex PCR reads, TCRdb called clonotypes with MiXCR, one entry per CDR3 protein. The table records 100,000 to 150,000 distinct CDR3 sequences, 85% to 95% of them present only once. Material for sequencing was CD8+ T cells from PBMCs. The receptors derive from a human donor with Susac syndrome. CDR3s include the opening cysteine and the closing phenylalanine or tryptophan. A D gene is named only where the DNA matches it firmly. Not every row has a clone size; where given, it reads once, few, many or a size class.

clone_size,v_call,j_call,d_call,cdr3_nt,cdr3_aa
.,TRBV2,TRBJ1-1,.,TGTGCCAGCAGACTGACAGAGAACACTGAAGCTTTCTTT,CASRLTENTEAFF
.,TRBV10-2,TRBJ2-7,TRBD1,TGCGCCAGCAGTGAACCGACAGGGGGCGAATGCTTC,CASSEPTGGECF
once,TRBV4-3,TRBJ2-6,TRBD1,TGCGCCAGCAGCCAACGCAGGGGGTCATACTCTGGGGCCAACGTCCTGACTTTC,CASSQRRGSYSGANVLTF
.,TRBV6-6,TRBJ2-7,.,TGTGCCGGATCCGGGGGTCAGAGCTCCTACGAGCAGTACTTC,CAGSGGQSSYEQYF
.,TRBV11-2,TRBJ1-4,.,TGTGCCAGCAGCTCCCGATTTGAGTATGATGAAAAACTGTTTTTT,CASSSRFEYDEKLFF
.,TRBV4-1,TRBJ1-1,.,TGCGCCAGCAGCCAAGTAGCGGGGGCGAACACTGAAGCTTTCTTT,CASSQVAGANTEAFF
.,TRBV3-1,TRBJ1-3,.,TGTGCCAGCAGCCAAAGGGACAATGGAAACACCATATATTTT,CASSQRDNGNTIYF
.,TRBV6-5,TRBJ2-5,TRBD1,TGTGCCAGCAGTACGACAGGGTTGGAGACCCAGTACTTC,CASSTTGLETQYF
.,TRBV5-4,TRBJ2-1,TRBD1,TGTGCCAGCAGCAGCCGGGACAGGGTGCATGAGCAGTTCTTC,CASSSRDRVHEQFF
.,TRBV7-8,TRBJ2-5,TRBD2,TGTGCCAGCAGCTTAGCTCGTTTGGGGAGACTAGCTCGGGAGACCCAGTACTTC,CASSLARLGRLARETQYF
.,TRBV20-1,TRBJ2-5,.,TGCAGTGCTAGAGATGTTGCGGGGGCCCCAGGGGAGACCCAGTACTTC,CSARDVAGAPGETQYF
once,TRBV4-1,TRBJ1-1,.,TGCGCCAGCAGCTCACATGAGCAGATGAACACTGAAGCTTTCTTT,CASSSHEQMNTEAFF
once,TRBV4-1,TRBJ1-1,.,TGCGCCAGCAGCCCCGGGGCAGGGTTGTCTATCACTGAAGCTTTCTTT,CASSPGAGLSITEAFF
.,TRBV4-1,TRBJ1-6,.,TGCGCCAGCAGCCAAGGTCCGGGACGTACCAATTCACCCCTCCACTTT,CASSQGPGRTNSPLHF
.,TRBV5-5,TRBJ2-3,.,TGTGCCAGCAGAGATCGGCCCCATACGCAGTATTTT,CASRDRPHTQYF
.,TRBV29-1,TRBJ1-1,.,TGCAGCGTTGAAGAGGGGTGGAAGGGAGCTTTCTTT,CSVEEGWKGAFF